The 23 T cell receptor beta chains reported below all come from one sample, sequenced in a study of shared clonotypes between healthy human individuals. Profiling relied on immunoSEQ multiplex PCR, and the TCRdb table lists in-frame clones only, not all of them. The sample records roughly 510,000 clones, 75% to 80% being singletons. The material sequenced was PBMCs. These receptors all come from a woman in her thirties or forties in good health. Some clones in this sample may be carry-over from other donors' samples.

Only a few counts were recorded for this clone. The chain joins TRBV30 to TRBJ2-5; no clear D gene. The DNA end is a closer match to TRBJ2-7, so the J assignment may be wrong. This CDR3 has 13 amino acids. CDR1 GTSNPN and CDR2 SVGIG come from the germline V gene (reference sequence). The CDR3 is CAWIGRNQYEQYF. In nucleotides, the CDR3 is TGTGCCTGGATTGGCCGGAATCAATACGAGCAGTACTTC.

The chain combines TRBV6-5 with TRBJ1-2; possibly TRBD1 for D (6 bases). V was pared by 7 bases and J by 7 bases, with 22 bases between. The CDR3 totals 15 residues. The germline V gene encodes CDR1 MNHEY and CDR2 SVGAGI. The DNA of the CDR3 is TGTGCCAGCACCAGTCTACAGGGAAAGGAACGTGGCTACACCTTC. It is translated as CASTSLQGKERGYTF.

In regard to this clone: This same CDR3 is encoded by further DNA sequences in the sample. CDR3: CAWSVRGLPYEQYF. In nucleotides, the CDR3 is TGTGCCTGGAGTGTACGGGGGCTCCCCTACGAGCAGTACTTC. The gene calls are TRBV30 and TRBJ2-7, with D possibly called TRBD1 or TRBD2 (6 bases each). Germline V gene lookup returns CDR1 GTSNPN and CDR2 SVGIG (reference sequence). The ends were cut back, 0 bases at V and 2 bases at J, with 11 bases in the middle. CDR3 length: 14 residues.

This clone has more than one count but fewer than ten. The chain joins TRBV9 to TRBJ2-7; D perhaps matches TRBD2 (6 bases). V was clipped by 6 bases and J by 2 bases, with 21 bases between them. Germline CDR1 and CDR2: SGDLS and YYNGEE. The CDR3 loop spans 16 amino acids. The CDR3 spells CASTRECRPSAYEQYF. The CDR3 DNA follows: TGTGCCAGCACCCGGGAGTGCAGGCCCTCCGCCTACGAGCAGTACTTC. The whole variable domain, remainder taken from reference TRBV9 and TRBJ2-7, is DSGVTQTPKHLITATGQRVTLRCSPRSGDLSVYWYQQSLDQGLQFLIQYYNGEERAKGNILERFSAQQFPDLHSELNLSSLELGDSALYFCASTRECRPSAYEQYFGPGTRLTVT.

This chain links TRBV2 with TRBJ1-1; D is unresolved. The CDR3 is 11 amino acids. CDR1 SNHLY and CDR2 FYNNEI come from the germline V gene. With 8 bases removed from V and 0 bases from J, the gap between germline ends came to 4 bases. CDR3 loop: CASAMNTEAFF. The CDR3 DNA sequence: TGTGCCAGCGCGATGAACACTGAAGCTTTCTTT.

The chain is built from TRBV4-2 and TRBJ1-2; 8 bases are a match to TRBD1. Germline V gene data show CDR1 as LGHNA and CDR2 as YNFKEQ. The CDR3 consists of 15 residues. The ends lost 0 bases at V and 4 bases at J; junction bases unmatched: 4. This chain's CDR3 is CASSQEGDRSYGYTF. The CDR3 nucleotides are TGTGCCAGCAGCCAAGAAGGGGACAGGAGCTATGGCTACACCTTC.

The V call is TRBV29-1, the J call TRBJ2-3; no clear D. Looked up from germline, CDR1 is SQVTM and CDR2 is ANQGSEA. The ends were cut back, 0 bases at V and 1 base at J, with 5 bases in the middle. This CDR3 is 13 amino acids long. For the CDR3, the DNA is TGCAGCGTTGAAGATCACCGCACAGATACGCAGTATTTT. It encodes CSVEDHRTDTQYF.

The chain links TRBV30 to TRBJ1-5, with TRBD1 identical over 9 bases. Per the germline V gene, CDR1 is GTSNPN and CDR2 is SVGIG (reference sequence). This CDR3 is 15 amino acids long. Germline trimming cut 3 bases from V and 6 bases from J; bases unmatched to any gene: 9. The CDR3 nucleotides are TGTGCCTGGAGCCCGGGACAGGGCATAAGTCAGCCCCAGCATTTT. Its translation is CAWSPGQGISQPQHF.

The V gene is TRBV6-5, the J gene TRBJ1-5, with D possibly TRBD1 on 5 matching bases. The V end was cut by 2 bases, the J end by 6 bases, with 11 bases between. The CDR3 is made up of 14 amino acids. Germline-derived CDR1 and CDR2 are MNHEY and SVGAGI. The CDR3 region has the DNA TGTGCCAGCAGTTACGGGGGTTCCGGTCAGCCCCAGCATTTT. Amino acid sequence: CASSYGGSGQPQHF.

The chain combines TRBV18 with TRBJ2-5, with D tentatively TRBD2 (5 bases). The CDR3 runs 15 residues. The germline CDR1 and CDR2 sequences are KGHSH and LQKENI. Trimming removed 1 base from V and 4 bases from J, with 13 bases in between. DNA for the CDR3: TGTGCCAGCTCACCACTTGTGGGAGAGGCAGAGACCCAGTACTTC. Translation gives CASSPLVGEAETQYF.

This clone turned up a few times. The same CDR3 arises from other DNA sequences in this sample as well. The gene calls are TRBV7-3 and TRBJ1-1; D is perhaps TRBD1 (5 bases). This CDR3 is built from 13 residues. Between the trimmed V and J ends, which lost 3 bases and 1 base, there was a span of 6 bases. Germline values: CDR1 SGHTA, CDR2 FQGTGA. The CDR3 loop is CASSLQGNTEAFF. As DNA, the CDR3 is TGTGCCAGCAGCTTGCAGGGGAACACTGAAGCTTTCTTT.

The chain joins TRBV6-1 to TRBJ1-2, with 8 bases aligning to TRBD1. The CDR3 spans 13 residues. Germline V CDR1 and CDR2: MNHNS, SASEGT. V shed 2 bases, J shed 7 bases, and the junction held 3 bases outside the gene matches. The CDR3 nucleotides read TGTGCCAGCAGTGAATATGGACAGGGTGGCTACACCTTC. This encodes CASSEYGQGGYTF.

The rearrangement joins TRBV5-6 to TRBJ2-2, with 8 positions matching TRBD1. The CDR3 has 15 amino acids. The germline V gene encodes CDR1 SGHDT and CDR2 YYEEEE. The trim removed 3 bases at V and 4 bases at J, leaving 5 bases unmatched. The CDR3 sequence is CASSWTGPSTGELFF. The CDR3 DNA sequence: TGTGCCAGCAGCTGGACAGGGCCATCCACCGGGGAGCTGTTTTTT.

The rearrangement uses TRBV10-3 and TRBJ2-1, with 11 nucleotides matching TRBD2. Germline CDR1 reads ENHRY; CDR2 reads SYGVKD. The trim removed 10 bases at V and 8 bases at J, leaving 7 bases unmatched. The CDR3 extends over 13 amino acids. CDR3 region: CATTSGRDDEQFF. The CDR3 DNA reads as TGTGCCACTACTAGCGGGAGAGATGATGAGCAGTTCTTC.

Remarks on this clone: A much larger clone is a single base away; this may be a read error. The rearrangement uses TRBV21-1 and TRBJ1-1. TRBV21-1 is a listed pseudogene. The length of the CDR3 is 13 residues. The CDR3 is CASSKVVREEAFF. CDR3 nucleotide sequence: TGTGCCAGCAGCAAAGTAGTCAGGGAGGAGGCTTTCTTT.

CDR3 residues: CASSESAPRGNTIYF. The CDR3 DNA follows: TGTGCCAGCAGTGAATCGGCCCCCCGGGGAAACACCATATATTTT. This sequence joins TRBV25-1 and TRBJ1-3; D gene uncertain. V was clipped by 1 base and J by 4 bases, with 11 bases between them. The CDR3 runs to 15 residues. CDR1 and CDR2 (germline): MGHDK, SYGVNS.

This sequence joins TRBV27 and TRBJ2-1; TRBD2 is a possible D gene (5 bases). Trimming took off 10 bases at V and 0 bases at J, with 10 bases between the two ends. The CDR3 runs 13 residues. Looked up from germline, CDR1 is MNHEY and CDR2 is SMNVEV (reference sequence). The DNA for the CDR3 is TGTGCCACCCGGGGTTTCTCCTACAATGAGCAGTTCTTC. It is translated as CATRGFSYNEQFF.

The chain recombines TRBV6-1 with TRBJ1-2; TRBD1 might be the D (5 bases). The V end was cut by 0 bases, the J end by 1 base, with 18 bases between. Germline assignment: CDR1 MNHNS and CDR2 SASEGT. The length of the CDR3 is 18 residues. In nucleotides, the CDR3 is TGTGCCAGCAGTGAAGCGTTTTGGGGCACTTATATTAACTATGGCTACACCTTC. Protein product: CASSEAFWGTYINYGYTF.

CDR3 protein: CAWSSFQGYTGAQYF. Written as DNA, the CDR3 is TGTGCCTGGAGTAGCTTCCAGGGGTATACGGGGGCCCAGTACTTC. The genes are TRBV30 and TRBJ2-5, with D tentatively TRBD1 or TRBD2 (6 bases each). V dropped 2 bases and J dropped 9 bases, with 22 bases sitting between them. Germline V gene lookup returns CDR1 GTSNPN and CDR2 SVGIG (reference sequence). The CDR3 length is 15 residues. Complete variable domain (other parts from reference TRBV30 and TRBJ2-5): SQTIHQWPATLVQPVGSPLSLECTVEGTSNPNLYWYRQAAGRGLQLLFYSVGIGQISSEVPQNLSASRPQDRQFILSSKKLLLSDSGFYLCAWSSFQGYTGAQYFGPGTRLLVL.

The chain couples TRBV7-9 to TRBJ2-1, with a possible D match to TRBD1 (6 bases). V was shortened by 5 bases and J by 7 bases, with 12 bases between the two germline ends. Germline CDR1 and CDR2: SEHNR and FQNEAQ (reference sequence). The CDR3 is 13 residues long. This CDR3 reads CASSIQGGNEQFF. CDR3 bases: TGTGCCAGCAGCATACAGGGTGGGAATGAGCAGTTCTTC.

The J gene is TRBJ2-5, the V gene TRBV4-2; a weak D match, TRBD1 (6 bases). The germline V and J ends were trimmed by 1 base and 3 bases, with 12 bases remaining between them. CDR1 is LGHNA, CDR2 YNFKEQ, per germline. The CDR3 is 15 amino acids. DNA of the CDR3: TGTGCCAGCAGCCAAGTTAAGGGACAAGAAGAGACCCAGTACTTC. Its translation: CASSQVKGQEETQYF.

This clone was observed a few times. The rearrangement uses TRBV4-3 and TRBJ1-2, with D hard to call. This CDR3 has 14 residues. Deletions cut 2 bases from V and 4 bases from J, with 11 bases between. Germline values: CDR1 LGHNA, CDR2 YSLEER. CDR3 region: CASSQQAATYGYTF. The CDR3 nucleotides read TGCGCCAGCAGCCAACAGGCCGCGACCTATGGCTACACCTTC.

This clone is a singleton in its sample. This chain uses TRBV18 with TRBJ2-4; TRBD1 aligns across 8 bases. V shed 0 bases, J shed 6 bases, and the junction held 7 bases outside the gene matches. Germline lookup yields CDR1 KGHSH and CDR2 LQKENI. This CDR3 has 16 amino acids. As DNA, the CDR3 is TGTGCCAGCTCACCACCAGCAGGGGGCGTTGGAAACATTCAGTACTTC. It specifies CASSPPAGGVGNIQYF.